A selection of T cell receptor beta chains follows, all from one sample in a study of blood T cell repertoires in COVID-19. The protocol was immunoSEQ multiplex PCR, while the TCRdb copy is restricted to in-frame clones and leaves out a portion. Of 15,000 to 20,000 clones in the sample, 80% are singletons; the top ten hold about 11%. Material for sequencing was peripheral blood. These receptors were taken from a man aged 80 or over with acute or convalescent COVID-19. Both conserved end residues are part of each CDR3.

V gene,J gene,CDR3 protein
TRBV7-2,TRBJ2-1,CASSQSSGGRSYNEQFF
TRBV5-3,TRBJ1-6,CARKVPQVTESSYNSPLHF
TRBV6-5,TRBJ2-2,CASRGQGIGELFF
TRBV5-1,TRBJ2-5,CASSLPAGGQETQYF
TRBV7-2,TRBJ1-2,CASSSGQAANYGYTF
TRBV19,TRBJ1-1,CASRQGASTEAFF
TRBV5-1,TRBJ2-1,CASSYGGDNEQFF
TRBV6-5,TRBJ2-1,CASRQSGGAGNEQFF
TRBV30,TRBJ1-6,CAWSYQAGNSPLHF
TRBV12-3/TRBV12-4,TRBJ1-1,CASSLGGWTEAFF
TRBV19,TRBJ2-4,CASSKGQVWDIQYF
TRBV19,TRBJ1-1,CASKALGGAEAFF
TRBV5-1,TRBJ1-6,CASSSRTGRGPLHF
TRBV7-3,TRBJ2-5,CASSLEYSETQYF
TRBV6-2/TRBV6-3,TRBJ2-6,CASSEAGGVPISGANVLTF
TRBV27,TRBJ2-1,CASSLLLRGGEQFF
TRBV5-1,TRBJ2-1,CASSVGVGGYNEQFF
TRBV30,TRBJ1-1,CAWSSGQGAVGTEAFF
TRBV7-2,TRBJ1-6,CASSLTNYNSPLHF
TRBV27,TRBJ2-1,CASRSGTSGTGSYNEQFF
TRBV2,TRBJ1-5,CASSDRGQGNQPQHF
TRBV14,TRBJ2-7,CASSQDLGPYEQYF